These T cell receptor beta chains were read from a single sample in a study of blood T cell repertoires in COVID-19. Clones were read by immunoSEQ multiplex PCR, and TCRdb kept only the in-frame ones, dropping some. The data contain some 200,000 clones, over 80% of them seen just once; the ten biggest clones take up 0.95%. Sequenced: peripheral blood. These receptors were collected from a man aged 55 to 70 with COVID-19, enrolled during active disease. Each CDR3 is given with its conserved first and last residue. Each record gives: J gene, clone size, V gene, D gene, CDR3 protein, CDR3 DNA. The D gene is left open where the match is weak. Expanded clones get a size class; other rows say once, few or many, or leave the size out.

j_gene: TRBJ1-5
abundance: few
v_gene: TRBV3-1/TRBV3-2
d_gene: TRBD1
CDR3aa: CASSRGQVSNQPQHF
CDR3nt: TGTGCCAGCAGCCGCGGACAGGTGAGCAATCAGCCCCAGCATTTT

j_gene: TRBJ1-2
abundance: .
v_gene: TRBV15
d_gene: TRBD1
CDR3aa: CATSRARTGVNYGYTF
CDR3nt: TGTGCCACCAGCAGAGCTAGGACAGGGGTTAACTATGGCTACACCTTC

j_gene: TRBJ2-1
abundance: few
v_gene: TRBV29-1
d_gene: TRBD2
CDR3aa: CSVDSGPSSYNEQFF
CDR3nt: TGCAGCGTTGATAGCGGGCCAAGCTCCTACAATGAGCAGTTCTTC

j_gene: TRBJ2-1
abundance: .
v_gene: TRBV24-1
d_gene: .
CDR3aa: CATSDPRRRDEQFF
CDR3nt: TGTGCCACCAGTGATCCCCGCCGCCGGGATGAGCAGTTCTTC

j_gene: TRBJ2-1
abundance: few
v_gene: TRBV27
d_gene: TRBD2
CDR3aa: CASSPPDSGSGEQFF
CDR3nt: TGTGCCAGCAGTCCCCCGGACAGCGGGAGCGGGGAGCAGTTCTTC

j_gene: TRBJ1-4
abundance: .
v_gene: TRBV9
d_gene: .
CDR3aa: CASSVTGFRGEKLFF
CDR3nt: TGTGCCAGCTCAGTCACAGGATTTCGCGGTGAAAAACTGTTTTTT

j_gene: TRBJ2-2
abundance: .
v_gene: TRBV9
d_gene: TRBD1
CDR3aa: CASSPQTGNTGELFF
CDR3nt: TGTGCCAGCAGCCCCCAGACAGGGAATACCGGGGAGCTGTTTTTT

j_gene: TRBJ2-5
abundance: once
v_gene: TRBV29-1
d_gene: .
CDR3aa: CSVADSRRETQYF
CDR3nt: TGCAGCGTTGCGGACTCCCGAAGAGAGACCCAGTACTTC

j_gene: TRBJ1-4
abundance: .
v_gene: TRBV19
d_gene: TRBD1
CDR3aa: CASSPPTGGHEKLFF
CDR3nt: TGTGCCAGTAGTCCACCGACAGGGGGCCATGAAAAACTGTTTTTT

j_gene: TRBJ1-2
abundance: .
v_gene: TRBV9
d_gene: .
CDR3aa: CASSVDALANYGYTF
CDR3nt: TGTGCCAGCAGCGTAGACGCCCTGGCAAACTATGGCTACACCTTC

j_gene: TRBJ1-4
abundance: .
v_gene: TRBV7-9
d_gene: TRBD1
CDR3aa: CASSHGQGRVGKLFF
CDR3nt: TGTGCCAGCAGCCACGGACAGGGAAGAGTCGGGAAACTGTTTTTT

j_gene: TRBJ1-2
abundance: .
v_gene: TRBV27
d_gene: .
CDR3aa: CASTSQGSYGYTF
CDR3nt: TGTGCCAGCACGTCCCAGGGGTCCTATGGCTACACCTTC

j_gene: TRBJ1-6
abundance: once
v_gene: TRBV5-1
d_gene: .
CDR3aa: CASRPSGQNYNSPLHF
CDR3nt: TGCGCCAGCAGGCCGTCTGGACAGAACTATAATTCACCCCTCCACTTT

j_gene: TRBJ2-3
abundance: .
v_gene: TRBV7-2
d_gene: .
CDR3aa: CASSLVDKQADTQYF
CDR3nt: TGTGCCAGCAGCTTAGTCGACAAGCAAGCAGATACGCAGTATTTT

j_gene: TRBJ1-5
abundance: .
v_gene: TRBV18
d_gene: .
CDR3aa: CASSPPFTGYNQPQHF
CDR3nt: TGTGCCAGCTCACCGCCATTCACAGGGTATAATCAGCCCCAGCATTTT

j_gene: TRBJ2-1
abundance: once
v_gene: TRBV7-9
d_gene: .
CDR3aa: CASSPSSGRNEQFF
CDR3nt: TGTGCCAGCAGCCCTAGCTCTGGCCGAAATGAGCAGTTCTTC

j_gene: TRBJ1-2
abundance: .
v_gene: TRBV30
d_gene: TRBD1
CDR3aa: CAWSLRTGFGYTF
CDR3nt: TGTGCCTGGAGTTTAAGGACAGGCTTCGGCTACACCTTC

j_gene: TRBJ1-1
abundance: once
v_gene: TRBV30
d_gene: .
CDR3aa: CAWSTGVGPAEAFF
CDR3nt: TGTGCCTGGAGTACTGGAGTGGGGCCCGCTGAAGCTTTCTTT

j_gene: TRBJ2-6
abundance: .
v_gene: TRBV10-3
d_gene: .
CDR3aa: CAISEMPGVSGANVLTF
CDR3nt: TGTGCCATCAGTGAAATGCCCGGGGTCTCTGGGGCCAACGTCCTGACTTTC

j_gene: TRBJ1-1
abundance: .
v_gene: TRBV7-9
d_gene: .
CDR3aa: CASSLALANTEAFF
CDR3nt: TGTGCCAGCAGCTTAGCGCTGGCGAACACTGAAGCTTTCTTT

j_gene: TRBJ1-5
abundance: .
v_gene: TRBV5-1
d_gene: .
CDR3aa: CASSLAGPNQPQHF
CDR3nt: TGCGCCAGCAGCTTGGCGGGTCCCAATCAGCCCCAGCATTTT

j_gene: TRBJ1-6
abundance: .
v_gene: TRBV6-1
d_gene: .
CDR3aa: CASSEGQGIYLLHF
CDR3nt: TGTGCCAGCAGTGAAGGGCAGGGGATTTACCTCCTCCACTTT

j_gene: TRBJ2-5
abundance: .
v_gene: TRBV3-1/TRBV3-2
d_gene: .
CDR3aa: CASSQRKEETQYF
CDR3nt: TGTGCCAGCAGCCAGCGGAAAGAAGAGACCCAGTACTTC

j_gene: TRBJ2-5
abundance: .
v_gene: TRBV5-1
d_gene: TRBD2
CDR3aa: CASSPGLAGGPETQYF
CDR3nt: TGCGCCAGCAGCCCCGGACTAGCGGGAGGTCCAGAGACCCAGTACTTC

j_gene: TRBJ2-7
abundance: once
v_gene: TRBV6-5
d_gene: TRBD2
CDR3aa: CASRSSGRLYEQYF
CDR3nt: TGTGCCAGCAGATCTAGCGGGAGGCTCTACGAGCAGTACTTC

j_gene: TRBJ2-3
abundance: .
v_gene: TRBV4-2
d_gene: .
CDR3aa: CASSRPGVATDTQYF
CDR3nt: TGTGCCAGCAGCCGTCCGGGAGTGGCCACAGATACGCAGTATTTT

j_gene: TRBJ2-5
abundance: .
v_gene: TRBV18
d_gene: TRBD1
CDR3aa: CASSPTGEFQETQYF
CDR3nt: TGTGCCAGCTCACCAACAGGGGAGTTCCAAGAGACCCAGTACTTC

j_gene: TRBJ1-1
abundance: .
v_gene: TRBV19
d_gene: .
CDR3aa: CASSRGGDTEAFF
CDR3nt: TGTGCCAGTAGTCGGGGGGGGGACACTGAAGCTTTCTTT

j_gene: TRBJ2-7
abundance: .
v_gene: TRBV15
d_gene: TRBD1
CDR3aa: CATSRGQGGYEQYF
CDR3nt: TGTGCCACCAGCAGAGGACAGGGGGGCTACGAGCAGTACTTC

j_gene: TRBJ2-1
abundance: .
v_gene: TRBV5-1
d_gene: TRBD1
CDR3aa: CASSPTGRHEQFF
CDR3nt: TGCGCCAGCAGTCCGACAGGGAGACATGAGCAGTTCTTC

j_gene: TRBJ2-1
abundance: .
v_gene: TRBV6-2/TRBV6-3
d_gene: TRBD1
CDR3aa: CASSYRDRGVGEQFF
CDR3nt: TGTGCCAGCAGTTATCGGGACAGGGGGGTGGGTGAGCAGTTCTTC

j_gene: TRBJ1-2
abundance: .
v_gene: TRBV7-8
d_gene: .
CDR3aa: CASSTIKSGYTF
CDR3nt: TGTGCCAGCAGCACGATCAAGAGTGGCTACACCTTC

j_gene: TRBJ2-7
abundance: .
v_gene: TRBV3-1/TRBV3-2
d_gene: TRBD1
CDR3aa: CASSQVTGGRLGEQYF
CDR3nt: TGTGCCAGCAGCCAAGTTACAGGGGGCCGGCTGGGAGAGCAGTACTTC

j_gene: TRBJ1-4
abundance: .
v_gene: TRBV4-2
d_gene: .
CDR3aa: CASSQRRATNEKLFF
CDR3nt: TGTGCCAGCAGCCAGCGCCGTGCAACTAATGAAAAACTGTTTTTT

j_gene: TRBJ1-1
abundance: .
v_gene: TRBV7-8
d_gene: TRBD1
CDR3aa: CASSLGGTGLYTEAFF
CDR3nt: TGTGCCAGCAGCTTAGGAGGGACAGGATTGTACACTGAAGCTTTCTTT

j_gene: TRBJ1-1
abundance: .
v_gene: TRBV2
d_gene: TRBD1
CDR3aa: CASSRDSGYTEAFF
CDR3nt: TGTGCCAGCAGTAGGGACAGCGGATACACTGAAGCTTTCTTT

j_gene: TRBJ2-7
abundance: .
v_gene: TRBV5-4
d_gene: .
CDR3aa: CASSLGGSVSSYEQYF
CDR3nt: TGTGCCAGCAGCTTGGGAGGGAGCGTCAGCTCCTACGAGCAGTACTTC

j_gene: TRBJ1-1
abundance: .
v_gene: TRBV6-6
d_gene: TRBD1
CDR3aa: CASSPDRGEAFF
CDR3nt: TGTGCCAGCAGCCCCGACAGGGGTGAAGCTTTCTTT

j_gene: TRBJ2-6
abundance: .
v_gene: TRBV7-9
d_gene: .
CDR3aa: CASSIASSGANVLTF
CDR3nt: TGTGCCAGCAGCATAGCCTCCTCTGGGGCCAACGTCCTGACTTTC

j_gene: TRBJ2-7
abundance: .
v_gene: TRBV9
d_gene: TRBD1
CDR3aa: CASSVGRDSDEQYF
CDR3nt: TGTGCCAGCAGCGTAGGCCGGGACAGCGACGAGCAGTACTTC

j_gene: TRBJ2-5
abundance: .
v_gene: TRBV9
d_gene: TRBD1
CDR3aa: CASSEGQGGETQYF
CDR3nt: TGTGCCAGCAGCGAGGGACAGGGGGGCGAGACCCAGTACTTC

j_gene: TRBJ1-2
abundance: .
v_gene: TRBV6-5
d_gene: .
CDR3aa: CASSYSAAEGYTF
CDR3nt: TGTGCCAGCAGTTATTCAGCGGCGGAGGGCTACACCTTC

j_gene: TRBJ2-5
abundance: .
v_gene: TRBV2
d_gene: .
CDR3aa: CASSEERLRVAQYF
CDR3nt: TGTGCCAGCAGTGAGGAGCGGTTAAGAGTGGCCCAGTACTTC

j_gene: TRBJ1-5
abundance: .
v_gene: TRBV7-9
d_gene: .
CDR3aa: CASSLGGGQPQHF
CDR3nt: TGTGCCAGCAGCTTAGGCGGAGGGCAGCCCCAGCATTTT

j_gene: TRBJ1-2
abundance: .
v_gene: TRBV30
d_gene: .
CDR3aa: CAWSLTTGYGYTF
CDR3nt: TGTGCCTGGAGTTTGACGACGGGCTATGGCTACACCTTC

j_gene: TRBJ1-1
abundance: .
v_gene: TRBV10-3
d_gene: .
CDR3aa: CAIGRGTEAFF
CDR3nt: TGTGCCATCGGCAGGGGCACTGAAGCTTTCTTT

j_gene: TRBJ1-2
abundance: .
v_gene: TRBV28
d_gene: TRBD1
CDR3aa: CASRSTGDNYGYTF
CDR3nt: TGTGCCAGCCGGTCGACAGGGGACAACTATGGCTACACCTTC

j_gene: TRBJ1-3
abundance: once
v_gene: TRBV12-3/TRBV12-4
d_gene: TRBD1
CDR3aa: CASRGVDRTSIYF
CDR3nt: TGTGCCAGCAGGGGGGTGGACAGGACCTCCATATATTTT

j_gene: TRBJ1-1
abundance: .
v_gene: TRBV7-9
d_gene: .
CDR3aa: CASSLAEAVTEAFF
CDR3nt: TGTGCCAGCAGCTTAGCAGAGGCGGTAACTGAAGCTTTCTTT

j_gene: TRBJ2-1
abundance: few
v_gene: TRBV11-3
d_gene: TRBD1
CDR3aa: CASSSGTGGYNEQFF
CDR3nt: TGTGCCAGCAGCTCCGGGACAGGGGGCTACAATGAGCAGTTCTTC

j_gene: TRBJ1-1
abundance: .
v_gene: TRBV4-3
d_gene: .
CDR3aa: CASSQTRNTEAFF
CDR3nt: TGCGCCAGCAGCCAGACACGGAACACTGAAGCTTTCTTT

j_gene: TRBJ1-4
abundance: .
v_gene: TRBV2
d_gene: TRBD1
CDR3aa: CANWDRDGGARNEKLFF
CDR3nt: TGTGCCAATTGGGACAGGGATGGAGGTGCCCGTAATGAAAAACTGTTTTTT

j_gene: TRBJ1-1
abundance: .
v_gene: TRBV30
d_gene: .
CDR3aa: CAWRRGGYVATEAFF
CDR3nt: TGTGCCTGGCGGCGGGGGGGGTACGTGGCCACTGAAGCTTTCTTT

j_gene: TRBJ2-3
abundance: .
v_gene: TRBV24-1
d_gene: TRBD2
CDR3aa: CATSDELARVDTQYF
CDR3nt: TGTGCCACCAGTGATGAACTAGCGAGAGTAGATACGCAGTATTTT

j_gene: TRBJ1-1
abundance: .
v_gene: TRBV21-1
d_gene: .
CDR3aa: CASSKSRDRDTEAFF
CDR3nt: TGTGCCAGCAGCAAAAGCCGGGACAGGGACACTGAGGCTTTCTTT

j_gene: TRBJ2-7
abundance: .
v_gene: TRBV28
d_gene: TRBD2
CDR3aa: CASSSIAGLSYEQYF
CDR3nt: TGTGCCAGCAGTTCCATAGCGGGCCTCTCCTACGAGCAGTACTTC